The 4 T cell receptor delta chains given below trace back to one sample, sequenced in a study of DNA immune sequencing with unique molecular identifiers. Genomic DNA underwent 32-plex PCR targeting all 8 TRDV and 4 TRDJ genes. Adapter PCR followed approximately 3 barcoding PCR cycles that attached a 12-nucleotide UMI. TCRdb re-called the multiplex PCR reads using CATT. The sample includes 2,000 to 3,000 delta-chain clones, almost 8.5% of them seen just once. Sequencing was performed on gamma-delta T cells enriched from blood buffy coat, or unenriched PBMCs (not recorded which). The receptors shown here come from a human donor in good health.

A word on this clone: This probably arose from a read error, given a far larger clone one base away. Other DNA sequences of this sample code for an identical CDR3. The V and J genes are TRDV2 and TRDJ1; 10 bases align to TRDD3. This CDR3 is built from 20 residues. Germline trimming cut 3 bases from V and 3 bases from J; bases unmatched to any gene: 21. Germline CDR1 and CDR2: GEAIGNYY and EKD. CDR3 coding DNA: TGTGCCTGTGACCCCGTACTGGGGGATGCAAAAGGGAGAGGACCCGATAAACTCATCTTT. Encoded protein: CACDPVLGDAKGRGPDKLIF.

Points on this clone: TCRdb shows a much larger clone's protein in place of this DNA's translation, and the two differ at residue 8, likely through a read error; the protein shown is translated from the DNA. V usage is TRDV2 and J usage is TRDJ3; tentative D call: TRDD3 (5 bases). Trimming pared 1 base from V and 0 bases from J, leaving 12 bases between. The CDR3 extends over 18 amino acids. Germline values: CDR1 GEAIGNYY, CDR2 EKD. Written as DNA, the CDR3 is TGTGCCTGTGACACTCTACTGGCGAGCTCCTGGGACACCCGACAGATGTTTTTC. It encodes CACDTLLASSWDTRQMFF.

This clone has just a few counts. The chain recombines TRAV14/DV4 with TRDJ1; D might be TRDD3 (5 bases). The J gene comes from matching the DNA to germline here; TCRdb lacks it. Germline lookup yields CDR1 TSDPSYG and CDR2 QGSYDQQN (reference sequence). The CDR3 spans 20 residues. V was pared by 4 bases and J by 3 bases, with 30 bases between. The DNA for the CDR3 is TGTGCAATGAGAGTCCCTCGTCCCCGGTGGGGTATAGACTCAGCCGATAAACTCATCTTT. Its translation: CAMRVPRPRWGIDSADKLIF.

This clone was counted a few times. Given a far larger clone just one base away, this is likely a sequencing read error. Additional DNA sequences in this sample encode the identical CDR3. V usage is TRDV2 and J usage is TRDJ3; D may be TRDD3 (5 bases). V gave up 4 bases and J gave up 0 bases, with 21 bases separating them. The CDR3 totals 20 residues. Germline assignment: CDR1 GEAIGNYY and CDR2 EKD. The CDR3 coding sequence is TGTGCCTGTGATCCCATTGTACTAGGGGAAAGCTCCTGGGACACCCGACAGATGTTTTTC. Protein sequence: CACDPIVLGESSWDTRQMFF.